This is a list of T cell receptor beta chains from one sample in a study of CD8+ T cells in alopecia areata. Sequencing was performed with immunoSEQ multiplex PCR; in TCRdb, only in-frame clones are kept and a portion is missing. Of roughly 120,000 clones in the sample, about two fifths are singletons; the top ten hold approximately 3%. The specimen was CD4+ T cells sorted from blood. The receptors shown here come from a human donor with alopecia areata. The CDR3 runs from the conserved cysteine through the conserved F or W. D genes are given only for firm matches. The size entry is marked missing in some rows and otherwise reads once, few, many or a size class.

>-|-|TRBV5-6|TRBJ2-7
TGTGCCAGCAGCCGGGGGCCAGGTGAGCCCTACGAGCAGTACTTC
CASSRGPGEPYEQYF
>once|-|TRBV7-9|TRBJ2-3
TGTGCCAGCAGCCCCGGCGGGGTAGTAGAAGGAGATACGCAGTATTTT
CASSPGGVVEGDTQYF
>-|TRBD2|TRBV18|TRBJ2-7
TGTGCCAGCTCACCGGTCGGGAGCGGGGACTACGAGCAGTACTTC
CASSPVGSGDYEQYF
>few|-|TRBV10-3|TRBJ1-5
TGTGCCATCAGTGCGGTGGAGAATCAGCCCCAGCATTTT
CAISAVENQPQHF
>-|-|TRBV11-2|TRBJ2-7
TGTGCCAGCAGCTTAGAGTGGGGGAGCGAGCAGTACTTC
CASSLEWGSEQYF
>-|-|TRBV20-1|TRBJ2-7
TGCAGTGCTAGAGCCGATGAGCAGTACTTC
CSARADEQYF
>once|TRBD1|TRBV11-2|TRBJ2-6
TGTGCCAGCAGGGACAGGGCTGGGGCCAACGTCCTGACTTTC
CASRDRAGANVLTF
>-|TRBD1|TRBV7-9|TRBJ2-3
TGTGCCAGCAGCTCGACAGGGAGTTTAGATACGCAGTATTTT
CASSSTGSLDTQYF
>once|TRBD1|TRBV13|TRBJ2-7
TGTGCCAGCAGCCTGGACAGGGTTCGATACGAGCAGTACTTC
CASSLDRVRYEQYF
>few|-|TRBV30|TRBJ2-3
TGTGCCTGGAAGGGCAGGGGTACAGATACGCAGTATTTT
CAWKGRGTDTQYF
>few|TRBD2|TRBV29-1|TRBJ2-3
TGCAGCGTTGCCCAGCGGGGCGCAGATACGCAGTATTTT
CSVAQRGADTQYF
>-|TRBD1|TRBV30|TRBJ2-7
TGTGCCTGGACTCTGTACGGGACAGAGTACGAGCAGTACTTC
CAWTLYGTEYEQYF
>-|TRBD2|TRBV4-1|TRBJ2-4
TGCGCCAGCAGCCAACCACGACTAGCGGCAGCCAAAAACATTCAGTACTTC
CASSQPRLAAAKNIQYF
>-|TRBD1|TRBV30|TRBJ1-2
TGTGCCTGGAATTGGGACAGGGTGAGTGGCTACACCTTC
CAWNWDRVSGYTF
>few|-|TRBV4-1|TRBJ2-3
TGCGCCAGCAGCCAACTCACCCGTTCGGATACGCAGTATTTT
CASSQLTRSDTQYF
>-|-|TRBV18|TRBJ2-5
TGTGCCAGCTCACCGGGATCGAGGCAGAAGGAGACCCAGTACTTC
CASSPGSRQKETQYF
>few|TRBD2|TRBV10-3|TRBJ2-1
TGTGCCATCAGTGCTTCGGGGGGTTCGTCTCTCCCCAGTGAGCAGTTCTTC
CAISASGGSSLPSEQFF